This entry is about one T cell receptor beta chain. Antigen specificity is unknown. The source of the sample is a study of shared clonotypes between healthy human individuals. Study-wide points: Sequencing depth was a factor that was expected to affect clonotype sharing among donors.

Authors' analysis steps: Filtering differed because ImmunoSEQ produced junction-only sequences that carried no quality scores. The data were produced by immunoSEQ multiplex PCR, yet TCRdb's version contains in-frame clones alone and is incomplete. V and J calls and clone size come straight from that table; D and trimming were deduced from the DNA. Among fewer than 650,000 clones listed, about 79% were seen once. There were no recent acute infections or vaccinations among the donors, who were healthy HIV-negative adults. Germline-derived CDR1 and CDR2 are SGHNT and YYREEE (reference sequence). The CDR3 totals 16 residues. Trimming removed 4 bases at V and 4 bases at J, with 18 bases between.

The TCR comes from a woman in her forties in good health. Some clones in this sample may be carry-over from other donors' samples. The specimen sequenced was PBMCs. The V gene is TRBV5-4, the J gene TRBJ2-1, with a weak D call TRBD1 (6 bases). The CDR3 loop is CASSPSGTQRYNEQFF. CDR3 sequence (DNA): TGTGCCAGCAGCCCTTCCGGGACACAAAGGTACAATGAGCAGTTCTTC.